What follows are 18 T cell receptor beta chains derived from one specimen sequenced in a study of identifying expanded T cells in peripheral blood. Generated by immunoSEQ multiplex PCR, the TCRdb table keeps only in-frame clones and is missing some. Here the sample spans about 76,000 clones, 80% to 90% being singletons. Sequences were obtained from blood. The receptors shown here come from a person aged 18-69 years in good health.

As to this clone: Compared with germline, one end of the junction differs, possibly owing to a read error. The chain is built from TRBV12-5 and TRBJ1-1; 7 bases agree with TRBD1. The length of the CDR3 is 14 residues. Germline V gene lookup returns CDR1 LGHNT and CDR2 FRNRAP. The CDR3 spells CASALGQPNTEAFF. DNA for the CDR3: TGTGCTAGTGCTTTGGGACAGCCCAACACTGAAGCTTTCTTT.

This clone was seen just once. The chain joins TRBV7-3 to TRBJ2-2; tentatively, D is TRBD1 (5 bases). Trimming stripped 7 bases from V and 0 bases from J, with 15 bases between. The CDR3 covers 16 residues. Germline V lookup: CDR1 SGHTA, CDR2 FQGTGA. The CDR3 protein is CASNLPREANTGELFF. As DNA, the CDR3 is TGTGCCAGCAACCTTCCCAGGGAAGCGAACACCGGGGAGCTGTTTTTT. Together with reference TRBV7-3 and TRBJ2-2, the CDR3 gives the full variable domain: GAGVSQTPSNKVTEKGKYVELRCDPISGHTALYWYRQSLGQGPEFLIYFQGTGAADDSGLPNDRFFAVRPEGSVSTLKIQRTERGDSAVYLCASNLPREANTGELFFGEGSRLTVL.

This rearrangement joins TRBV15 to TRBJ2-3, with 7 bases matching TRBD2. Looked up from germline, CDR1 is LNHNV and CDR2 is YYDKDF (reference sequence). The CDR3 is 16 residues long. V gave up 1 base and J gave up 3 bases; unmatched junction bases: 7. CDR3 in DNA: TGTGCCACCAGCAGAGTGGGGAGGGGCGGAACAGATACGCAGTATTTT. This codes for CATSRVGRGGTDTQYF.

The chain links TRBV18 to TRBJ2-3, with D perhaps matching TRBD2 (5 bases). From germline, CDR1 is KGHSH and CDR2 LQKENI. The ends were cut back, 3 bases at V and 5 bases at J, with 9 bases in the middle. CDR3 size: 13 residues. The CDR3 coding sequence is TGTGCCAGCTCACCGATGGGGAGAGATACGCAGTATTTT. Protein: CASSPMGRDTQYF.

The rearrangement uses TRBV7-8 and TRBJ1-2; 8 bases fit TRBD1. The CDR3 extends over 16 amino acids. Germline CDR1 SGHVS, CDR2 FQNEAQ. With 3 bases clipped from V and 4 bases from J, the junction kept 10 bases outside the gene matches. The CDR3 nucleotides read TGTGCCAGCAGCTTGGGCAACAGGGGGAAAACCTATGGCTACACCTTC. This sequence encodes CASSLGNRGKTYGYTF.

The rearrangement joins TRBV2 to TRBJ1-3; D is unclear. CDR1 SNHLY and CDR2 FYNNEI come from the germline V gene. CDR3 length equals 14 residues. The germline V and J ends were trimmed by 6 bases and 0 bases, with 9 bases remaining between them. CDR3: CASSQLNSGNTIYF. CDR3 DNA: TGTGCCAGCAGCCAGTTAAACTCTGGAAACACCATATATTTT.

The chain couples TRBV9 to TRBJ1-1; maybe TRBD1 (6 bases). The CDR3 totals 14 residues. Germline CDR1 SGDLS, CDR2 YYNGEE. The V and J ends lost 5 bases and 2 bases respectively, with 13 bases between them. The CDR3: CASSLQGQNTEAFF. The DNA of the CDR3 is TGTGCCAGCAGTTTACAGGGTCAAAACACTGAAGCTTTCTTT.

CDR3 DNA: TGTGCCAGCATACGCAACACTGAAGCTTTCTTT. Translated: CASIRNTEAFF. This chain connects TRBV28 to TRBJ1-1; no reliable D call. The V end lost 7 bases, the J end lost 2 bases, and 5 bases lay between the germline ends. The germline V gene encodes CDR1 MDHEN and CDR2 SYDVKM. CDR3 length equals 11 residues.

The chain recombines TRBV7-6 with TRBJ1-5, with TRBD1 matching over 9 bases. CDR3 length: 16 amino acids. After removal of 1 base from V and 0 bases from J, the junction contained 1 base not matched to a gene. Looked up from germline, CDR1 is SGHVS and CDR2 is FNYEAQ. CDR3 in amino acids: CASSLGGQGSNQPQHF. The CDR3 bases are TGTGCCAGCAGCTTAGGGGGACAGGGTAGCAATCAGCCCCAGCATTTT.

This clone was seen once. This rearrangement joins TRBV6-5 to TRBJ2-7, with D perhaps TRBD1 or TRBD2 (5 bases each). CDR1 and CDR2 from the germline V gene are MNHEY and SVGAGI. V was shortened by 6 bases and J by 4 bases, with 7 bases between the two germline ends. The CDR3 length is 11 residues. Written as DNA, the CDR3 is TGTGCCAGCAGGTGGGGGTACGAGCAGTACTTC. Translation gives CASRWGYEQYF.

This clone was seen a handful of times. V gene TRBV4-3 combines with J gene TRBJ2-1, with a possible D match to TRBD2 (5 bases). With 0 bases removed from V and 6 bases from J, the gap between germline ends came to 9 bases. CDR3 length equals 14 residues. Germline lookup yields CDR1 LGHNA and CDR2 YSLEER. The CDR3 region is CASSQDWESNEQFF. For the CDR3, the DNA is TGCGCCAGCAGCCAAGACTGGGAGAGCAATGAGCAGTTCTTC.

The genes are TRBV5-4 and TRBJ1-6; D is undetermined. Germline CDR1 SGHNT, CDR2 YYREEE (reference sequence). This CDR3 is 16 amino acids long. Trimming removed 0 bases from V and 8 bases from J, with 15 bases in between. This chain's CDR3 is CASSLAPGEFDSPLHF. CDR3 DNA sequence: TGTGCCAGCAGCTTGGCCCCTGGAGAGTTTGATTCACCCCTCCACTTT.

This clone occurred once. The rearrangement joins TRBV7-2 to TRBJ2-5; TRBD2 is a possible D gene (6 bases). The germline V gene encodes CDR1 SGHTA and CDR2 FQGNSA. The CDR3 totals 13 residues. V was cut by 4 bases and J by 5 bases, with 11 bases left in between. Written as DNA, the CDR3 is TGTGCCAGCAGCTCCACCGCGGGGGAGACCCAGTACTTC. This gives the protein CASSSTAGETQYF.

V is TRBV6-6 and J is TRBJ1-1; D not certain. The CDR3 has 11 residues. V lost 6 bases and J lost 4, with 6 bases in between. Germline V gene lookup returns CDR1 MNHNY and CDR2 SVGAGI (reference sequence). The chain's CDR3 is CASRWATEAFF. As DNA, the CDR3 is TGTGCCAGCAGGTGGGCCACTGAAGCTTTCTTT.

The chain links TRBV14 to TRBJ2-3; 12 positions match TRBD2. This CDR3 contains 21 residues. Germline V lookup: CDR1 SGHDN, CDR2 FVKESK. V dropped 4 bases and J dropped 5; count of bases not matched to a gene: 22. CDR3 sequence reads: CASSLGSTSGRSSGYVDTQYF. CDR3 DNA sequence: TGTGCCAGCAGCCTGGGTTCGACTAGCGGGAGATCCTCCGGCTACGTAGATACGCAGTATTTT. The full variable domain, rest sourced from reference TRBV14 and TRBJ2-3, is EAGVTQFPSHSVIEKGQTVTLRCDPISGHDNLYWYRRVMGKEIKFLLHFVKESKQDESGMPNNRFLAERTGGTYSTLKVQPAELEDSGVYFCASSLGSTSGRSSGYVDTQYFGPGTRLTVL.

This chain uses TRBV5-1 with TRBJ1-1, with 7 nucleotides matching TRBD1. The CDR3 sequence is 13 residues long. J lost 7 bases, V lost 2 bases, and 5 bases had no gene match. Germline values: CDR1 SGHRS, CDR2 YFSETQ. The CDR3 region is CASSLQGTLEAFF. The DNA for the CDR3 is TGCGCCAGCAGCTTACAGGGGACCCTTGAAGCTTTCTTT.

The chain employs TRBV5-4 and TRBJ1-1; 8 nucleotides line up with TRBD1. The junction had 18 bases not matched to a gene; V was cut back by 3 bases and J by 11 bases. Germline V lookup: CDR1 SGHNT, CDR2 YYREEE (reference sequence). CDR3 size: 16 residues. CDR3 nucleotide sequence: TGTGCCAGCAGCTCCACTACCGGACAGGGCGGGTCGGTTGCTTTCTTT. Its translation is CASSSTTGQGGSVAFF.

The J gene is TRBJ1-1, the V gene TRBV4-3; TRBD1 matches 10 bases. The CDR3 covers 14 residues. Per germline, CDR1 LGHNA and CDR2 YSLEER. The trim removed 6 bases at V and 4 bases at J, leaving 5 bases unmatched. CDR3 DNA: TGCGCCAGCAGTCTAGACAGGGGGCTCACTGAAGCTTTCTTT. It is translated as CASSLDRGLTEAFF.